This entry describes one T cell receptor beta chain. The record originates from a study of T cell changes during pregnancy in multiple sclerosis. V was clipped by 7 bases and J by 2 bases; unmatched bases: 6. CDR3 length: 15 residues. Germline V gives CDR1 MNHEY, CDR2 SVGAGI. The assay was immunoSEQ multiplex PCR, and TCRdb's table has in-frame clones only and misses some. The table includes about 72,000 clones, about 90% detected once. This clonotype was sampled from a female donor with multiple sclerosis, enrolled in a pregnancy study. Specimen: peripheral blood, collected in the second trimester of pregnancy. V usage is TRBV6-5 and J usage is TRBJ2-7; TRBD2 agrees at 12 bases. CDR3 amino acids: CASTTSGGLPYEQYF. The CDR3 DNA reads TGTGCCAGCACAACTAGCGGGGGGCTGCCCTACGAGCAGTACTTC.